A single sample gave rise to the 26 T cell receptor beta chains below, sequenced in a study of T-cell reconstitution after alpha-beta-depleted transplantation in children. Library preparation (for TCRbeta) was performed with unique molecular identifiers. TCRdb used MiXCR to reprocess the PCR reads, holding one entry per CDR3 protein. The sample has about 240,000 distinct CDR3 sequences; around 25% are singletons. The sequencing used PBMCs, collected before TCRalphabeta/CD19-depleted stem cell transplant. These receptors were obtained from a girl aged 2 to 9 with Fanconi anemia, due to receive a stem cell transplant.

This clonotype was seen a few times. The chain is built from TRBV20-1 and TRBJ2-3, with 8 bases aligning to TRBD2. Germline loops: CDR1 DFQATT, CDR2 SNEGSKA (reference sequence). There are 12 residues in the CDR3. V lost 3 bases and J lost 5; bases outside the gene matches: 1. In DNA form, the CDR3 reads TGCAGTGCTAGCGGGAGGGAAGATACGCAGTATTTT. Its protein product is CSASGREDTQYF.

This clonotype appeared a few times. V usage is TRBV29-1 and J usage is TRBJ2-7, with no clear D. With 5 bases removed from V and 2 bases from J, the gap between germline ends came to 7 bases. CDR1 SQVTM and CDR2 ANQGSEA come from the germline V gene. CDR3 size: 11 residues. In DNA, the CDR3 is TGCAGCGTTCGGGCAGCCTACGAGCAGTACTTC. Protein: CSVRAAYEQYF.

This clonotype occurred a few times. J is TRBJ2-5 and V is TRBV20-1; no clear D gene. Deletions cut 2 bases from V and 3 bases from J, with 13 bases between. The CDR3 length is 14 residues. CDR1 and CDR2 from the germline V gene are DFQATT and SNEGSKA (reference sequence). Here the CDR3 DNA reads TGCAGTGCTAGACACCCGGAAACAGAAGAGACCCAGTACTTC. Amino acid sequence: CSARHPETEETQYF.

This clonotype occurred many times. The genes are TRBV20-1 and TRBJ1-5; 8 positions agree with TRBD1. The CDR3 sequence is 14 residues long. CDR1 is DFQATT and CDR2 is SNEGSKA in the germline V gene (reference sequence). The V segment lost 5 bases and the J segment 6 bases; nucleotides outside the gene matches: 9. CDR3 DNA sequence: TGCAGTGCTCCTCCAGGGCAGGGGGCTCAGCCCCAGCATTTT. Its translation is CSAPPGQGAQPQHF.

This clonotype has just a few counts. The CDR3 loop is CSARDYRTASTDTQYF. The CDR3, as DNA: TGCAGTGCTAGAGATTATAGGACAGCTAGCACAGATACGCAGTATTTT. The chain has TRBV20-1 and TRBJ2-3; D possibly corresponds to TRBD1 (6 bases). This CDR3 spans 16 amino acids. Germline V gene data show CDR1 as DFQATT and CDR2 as SNEGSKA (reference sequence). Trimming cost V 0 bases and J 0 bases, with 13 bases left between them.

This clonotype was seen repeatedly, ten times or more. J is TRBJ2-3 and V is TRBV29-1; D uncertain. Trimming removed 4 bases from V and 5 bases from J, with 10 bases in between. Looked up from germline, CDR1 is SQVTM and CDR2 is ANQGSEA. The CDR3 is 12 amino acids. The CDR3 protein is CSVASLGDTQYF. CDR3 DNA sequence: TGCAGCGTTGCTTCCTTGGGAGATACGCAGTATTTT.

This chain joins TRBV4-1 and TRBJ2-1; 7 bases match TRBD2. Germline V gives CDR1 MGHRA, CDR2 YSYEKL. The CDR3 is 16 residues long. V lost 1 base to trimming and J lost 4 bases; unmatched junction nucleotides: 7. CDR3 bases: TGCGCCAGCAGCCAAGTAGCTAGCGGAGGATACAATGAGCAGTTCTTC. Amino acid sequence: CASSQVASGGYNEQFF.

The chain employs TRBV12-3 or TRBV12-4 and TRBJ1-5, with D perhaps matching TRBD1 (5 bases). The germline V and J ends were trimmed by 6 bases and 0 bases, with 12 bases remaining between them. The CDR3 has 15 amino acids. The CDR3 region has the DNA TGTGCCAGCAGGAGGACACGTTATAGCAATCAGCCCCAGCATTTT. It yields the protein CASRRTRYSNQPQHF.

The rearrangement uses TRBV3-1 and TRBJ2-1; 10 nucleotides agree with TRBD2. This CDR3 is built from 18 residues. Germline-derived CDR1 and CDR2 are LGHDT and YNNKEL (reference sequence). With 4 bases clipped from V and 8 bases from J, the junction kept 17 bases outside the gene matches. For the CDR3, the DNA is TGTGCCAGCAGCCTAACCAACGAACCGGGACTAGCGATGGATGAGCAGTTCTTC. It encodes CASSLTNEPGLAMDEQFF.

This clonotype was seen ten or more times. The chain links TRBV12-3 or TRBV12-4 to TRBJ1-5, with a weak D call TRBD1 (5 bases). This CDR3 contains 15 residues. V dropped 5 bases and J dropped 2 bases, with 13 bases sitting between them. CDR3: CASSLTAGGNQPQHF. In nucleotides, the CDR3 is TGTGCCAGCAGTCTGACAGCCGGGGGCAATCAGCCCCAGCATTTT.

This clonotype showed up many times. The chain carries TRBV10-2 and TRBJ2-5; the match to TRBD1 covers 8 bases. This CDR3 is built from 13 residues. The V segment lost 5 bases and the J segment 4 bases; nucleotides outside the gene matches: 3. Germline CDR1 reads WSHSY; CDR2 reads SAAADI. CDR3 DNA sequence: TGCGCCAGCAGTTGGACAGGGACAGAGACCCAGTACTTC. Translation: CASSWTGTETQYF.

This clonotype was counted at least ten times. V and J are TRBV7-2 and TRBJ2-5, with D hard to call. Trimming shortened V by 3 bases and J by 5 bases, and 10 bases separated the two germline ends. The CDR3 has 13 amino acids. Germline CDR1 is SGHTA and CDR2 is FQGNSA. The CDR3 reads CASSFKGLETQYF. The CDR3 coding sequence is TGTGCCAGCAGCTTCAAGGGCCTGGAGACCCAGTACTTC.

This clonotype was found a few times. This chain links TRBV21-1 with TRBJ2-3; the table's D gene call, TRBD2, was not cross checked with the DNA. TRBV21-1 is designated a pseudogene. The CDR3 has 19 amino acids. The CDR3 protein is CASSKGLAGVKPPTDTQYF. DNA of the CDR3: TGTGCCAGCAGCAAGGGACTAGCGGGAGTGAAGCCCCCCACAGATACGCAGTATTTT.

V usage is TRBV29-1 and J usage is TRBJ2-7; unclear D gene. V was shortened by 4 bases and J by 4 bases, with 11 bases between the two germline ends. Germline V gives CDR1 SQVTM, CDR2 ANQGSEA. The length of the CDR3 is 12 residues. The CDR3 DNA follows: TGCAGCGTTGCTGGGGATTGGTACGAGCAGTACTTC. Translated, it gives CSVAGDWYEQYF.

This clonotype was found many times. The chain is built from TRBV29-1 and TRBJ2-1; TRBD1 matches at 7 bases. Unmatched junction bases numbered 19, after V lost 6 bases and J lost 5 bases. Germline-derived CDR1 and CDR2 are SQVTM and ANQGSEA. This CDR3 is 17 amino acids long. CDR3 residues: CSVESETEGGFDNEQFF. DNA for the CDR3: TGCAGCGTCGAGTCAGAAACGGAAGGGGGCTTCGACAATGAGCAGTTCTTC.

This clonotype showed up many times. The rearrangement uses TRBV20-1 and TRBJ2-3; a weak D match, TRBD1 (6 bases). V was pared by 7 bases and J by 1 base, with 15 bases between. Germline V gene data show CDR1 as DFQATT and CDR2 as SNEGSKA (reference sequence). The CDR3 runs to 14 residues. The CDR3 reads CSVRGRVGTDTQYF. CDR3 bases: TGCAGTGTAAGGGGGAGAGTTGGCACAGATACGCAGTATTTT.

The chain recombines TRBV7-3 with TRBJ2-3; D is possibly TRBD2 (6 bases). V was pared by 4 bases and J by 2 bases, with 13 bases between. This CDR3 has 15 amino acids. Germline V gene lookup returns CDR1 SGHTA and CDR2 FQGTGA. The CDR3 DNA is TGTGCCAGCAGCTATGCGGGGTGTCCCACAGATACGCAGTATTTT. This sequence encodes CASSYAGCPTDTQYF.

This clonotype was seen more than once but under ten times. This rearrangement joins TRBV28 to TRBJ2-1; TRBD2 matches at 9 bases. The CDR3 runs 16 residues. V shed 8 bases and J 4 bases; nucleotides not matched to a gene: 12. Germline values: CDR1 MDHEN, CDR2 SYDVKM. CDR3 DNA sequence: TGTGCCAGCCATGCCTCGGGGCTAGCGGGGTACAATGAGCAGTTCTTC. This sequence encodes CASHASGLAGYNEQFF.

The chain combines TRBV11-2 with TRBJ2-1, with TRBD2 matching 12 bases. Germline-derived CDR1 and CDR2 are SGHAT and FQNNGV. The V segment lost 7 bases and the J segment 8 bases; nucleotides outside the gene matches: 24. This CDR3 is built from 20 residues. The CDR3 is CASTISWQTSGSFWYDEQFF. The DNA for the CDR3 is TGTGCCAGCACCATTAGTTGGCAGACTAGCGGGAGCTTTTGGTACGATGAGCAGTTCTTC.

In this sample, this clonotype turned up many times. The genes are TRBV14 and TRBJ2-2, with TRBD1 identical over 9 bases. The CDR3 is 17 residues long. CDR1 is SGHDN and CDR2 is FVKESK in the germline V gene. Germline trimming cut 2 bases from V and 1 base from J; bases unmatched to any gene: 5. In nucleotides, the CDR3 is TGTGCCAGCAGCCAAAAGGGGACAGGGCTGAACACCGGGGAGCTGTTTTTT. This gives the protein CASSQKGTGLNTGELFF.

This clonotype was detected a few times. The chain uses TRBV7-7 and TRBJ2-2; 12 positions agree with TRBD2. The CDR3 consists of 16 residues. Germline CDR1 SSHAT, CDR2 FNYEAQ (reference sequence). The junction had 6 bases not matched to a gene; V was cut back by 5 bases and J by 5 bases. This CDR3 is CASSARLAGETGELFF. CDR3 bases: TGTGCCAGCAGCGCTAGACTAGCGGGAGAGACCGGGGAGCTGTTTTTT.

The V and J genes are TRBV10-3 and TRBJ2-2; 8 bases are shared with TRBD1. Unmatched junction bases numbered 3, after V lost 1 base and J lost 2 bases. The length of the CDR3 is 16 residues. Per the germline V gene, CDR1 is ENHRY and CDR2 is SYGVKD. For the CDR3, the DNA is TGTGCCATCAGTGAGTTGGGGACAGGTAACACCGGGGAGCTGTTTTTT. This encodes CAISELGTGNTGELFF.

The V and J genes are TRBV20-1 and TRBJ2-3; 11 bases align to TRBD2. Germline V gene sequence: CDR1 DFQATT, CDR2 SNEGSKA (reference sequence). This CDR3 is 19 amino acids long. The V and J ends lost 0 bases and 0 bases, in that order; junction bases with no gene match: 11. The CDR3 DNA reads TGCAGTGCTAGAGATCTCGTACGATGGACTAGCGGGAGCACAGATACGCAGTATTTT. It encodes CSARDLVRWTSGSTDTQYF.

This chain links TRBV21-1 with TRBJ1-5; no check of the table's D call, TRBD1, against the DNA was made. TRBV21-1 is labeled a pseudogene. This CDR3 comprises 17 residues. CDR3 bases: TGTGCCAGCAGCGGGATTGGGGGGGTAACCCGTAATCAGCCCCAGCATTTT. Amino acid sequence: CASSGIGGVTRNQPQHF.

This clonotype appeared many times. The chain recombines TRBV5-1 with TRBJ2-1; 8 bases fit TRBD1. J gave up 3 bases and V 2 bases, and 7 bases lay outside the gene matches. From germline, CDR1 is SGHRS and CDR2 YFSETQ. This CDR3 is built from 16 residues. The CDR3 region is CASSFDRGQVYNEQFF. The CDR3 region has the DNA TGCGCCAGCAGCTTCGATCGGGGACAGGTCTACAATGAGCAGTTCTTC.

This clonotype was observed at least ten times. CDR3 sequence reads: CASSFSPETQYF. The CDR3, as DNA: TGTGCCAGCAGTTTCTCGCCAGAGACCCAGTACTTC. This chain joins TRBV28 and TRBJ2-5; D uncertain. Deletions cut 3 bases from V and 4 bases from J, with 6 bases between. Germline V gene data show CDR1 as MDHEN and CDR2 as SYDVKM. There are 12 residues in the CDR3.